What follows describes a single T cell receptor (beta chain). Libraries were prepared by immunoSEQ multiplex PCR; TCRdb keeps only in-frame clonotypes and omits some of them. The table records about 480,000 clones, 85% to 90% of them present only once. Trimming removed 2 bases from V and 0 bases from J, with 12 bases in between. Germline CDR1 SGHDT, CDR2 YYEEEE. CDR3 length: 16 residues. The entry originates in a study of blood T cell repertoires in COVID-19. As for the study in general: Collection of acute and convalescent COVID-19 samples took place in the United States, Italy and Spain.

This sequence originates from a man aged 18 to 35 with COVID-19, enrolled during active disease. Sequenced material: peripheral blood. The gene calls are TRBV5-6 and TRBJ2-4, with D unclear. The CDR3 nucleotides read TGTGCCAGCAGCTTCTATATAGTAAAAGCCAAAAACATTCAGTACTTC. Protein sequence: CASSFYIVKAKNIQYF.